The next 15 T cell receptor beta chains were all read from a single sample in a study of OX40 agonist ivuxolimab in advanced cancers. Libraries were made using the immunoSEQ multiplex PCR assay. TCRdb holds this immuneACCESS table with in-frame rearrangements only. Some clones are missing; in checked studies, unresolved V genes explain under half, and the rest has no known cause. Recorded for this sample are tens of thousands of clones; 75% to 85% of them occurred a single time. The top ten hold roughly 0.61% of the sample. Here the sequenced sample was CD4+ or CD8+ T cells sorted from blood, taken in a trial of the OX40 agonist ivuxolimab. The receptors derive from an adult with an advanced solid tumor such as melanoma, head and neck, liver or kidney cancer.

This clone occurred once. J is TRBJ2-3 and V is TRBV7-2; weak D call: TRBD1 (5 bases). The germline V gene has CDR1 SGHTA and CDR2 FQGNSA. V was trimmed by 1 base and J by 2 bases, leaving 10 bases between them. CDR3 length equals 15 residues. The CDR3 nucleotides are TGTGCCAGCAGCTTAGTCGGACATACCACAGATACGCAGTATTTT. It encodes CASSLVGHTTDTQYF.

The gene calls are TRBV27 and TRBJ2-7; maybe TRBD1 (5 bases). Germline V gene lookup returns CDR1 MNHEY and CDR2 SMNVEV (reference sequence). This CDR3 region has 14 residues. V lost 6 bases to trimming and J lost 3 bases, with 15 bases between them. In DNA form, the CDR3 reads TGTGCCAGCAGGGTAGGGGCCGCGAGCTACGAGCAGTACTTC. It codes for CASRVGAASYEQYF.

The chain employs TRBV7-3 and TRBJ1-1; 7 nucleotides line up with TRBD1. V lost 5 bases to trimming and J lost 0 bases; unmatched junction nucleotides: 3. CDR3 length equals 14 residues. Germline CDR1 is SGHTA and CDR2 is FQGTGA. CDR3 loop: CASSQGQVNTEAFF. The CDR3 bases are TGTGCCAGCAGCCAAGGACAGGTGAACACTGAAGCTTTCTTT.

DNA of the CDR3: TGTGCCAGCGACCCGACAGGGGCCTTGGCCGCTGAGCAGTTCTTC. Translated, it gives CASDPTGALAAEQFF. The V and J genes are TRBV6-1 and TRBJ2-1, with 8 bases matching TRBD1. From germline, CDR1 is MNHNS and CDR2 SASEGT. V shed 8 bases, J shed 9 bases, and the junction held 15 bases outside the gene matches. The CDR3 is 15 amino acids.

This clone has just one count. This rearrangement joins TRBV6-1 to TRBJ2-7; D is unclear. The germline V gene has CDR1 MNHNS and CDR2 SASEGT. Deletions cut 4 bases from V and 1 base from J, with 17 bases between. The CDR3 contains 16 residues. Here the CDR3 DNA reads TGTGCCAGCAGTGCTTACGCGAAGGGTGAGTCCTACGAGCAGTACTTC. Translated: CASSAYAKGESYEQYF.

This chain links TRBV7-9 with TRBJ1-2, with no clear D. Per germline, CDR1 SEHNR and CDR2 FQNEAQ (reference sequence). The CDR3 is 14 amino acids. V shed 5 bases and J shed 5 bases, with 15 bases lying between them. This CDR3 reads CASSTAGSRYGYTF. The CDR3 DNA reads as TGTGCCAGCAGCACCGCCGGCTCACGGTATGGCTACACCTTC.

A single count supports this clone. The chain's CDR3 is CASTPGASYTDTQYF. The CDR3 DNA reads TGTGCCAGCACCCCTGGGGCCTCGTACACAGATACGCAGTATTTT. The V call is TRBV5-6, the J call TRBJ2-3, with a weak D call TRBD1 (5 bases). Per germline, CDR1 SGHDT and CDR2 YYEEEE. Trimming took off 6 bases at V and 2 bases at J, with 16 bases between the two ends. This CDR3 spans 15 amino acids.

The CDR3 DNA reads as TGTGCCAGCTCCCCCGGAGGCGGGGGGGCCTGGGAGCAGTTCTTC. It specifies CASSPGGGGAWEQFF. This chain links TRBV27 with TRBJ2-1; 9 bases line up with TRBD2. The CDR3 is made up of 15 amino acids. CDR1 and CDR2 from the germline V gene are MNHEY and SMNVEV (reference sequence). The V and J ends lost 8 bases and 10 bases, in that order; junction bases with no gene match: 15.

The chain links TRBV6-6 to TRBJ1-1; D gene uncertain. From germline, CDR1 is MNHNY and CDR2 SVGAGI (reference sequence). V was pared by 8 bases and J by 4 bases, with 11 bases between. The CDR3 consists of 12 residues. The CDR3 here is CASSRVGTEAFF. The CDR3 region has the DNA TGTGCCAGCTCAAGGGTGGGCACTGAAGCTTTCTTT.

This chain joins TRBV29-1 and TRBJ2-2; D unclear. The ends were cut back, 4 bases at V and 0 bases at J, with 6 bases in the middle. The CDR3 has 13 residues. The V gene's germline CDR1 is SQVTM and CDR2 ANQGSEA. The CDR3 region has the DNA TGCAGCGTTGGAACACCGAACACCGGGGAGCTGTTTTTT. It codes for CSVGTPNTGELFF.

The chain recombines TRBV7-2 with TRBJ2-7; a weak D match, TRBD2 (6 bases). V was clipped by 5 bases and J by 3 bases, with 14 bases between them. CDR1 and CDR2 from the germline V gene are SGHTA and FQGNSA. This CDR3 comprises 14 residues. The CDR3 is CASSPPGGGYEQYF. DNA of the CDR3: TGTGCCAGCAGCCCACCTGGGGGAGGCTACGAGCAGTACTTC.

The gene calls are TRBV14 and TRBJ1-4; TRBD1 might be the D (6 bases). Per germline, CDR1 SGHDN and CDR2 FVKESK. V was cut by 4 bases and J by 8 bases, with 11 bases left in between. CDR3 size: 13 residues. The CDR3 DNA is TGTGCCAGCAGCCTGGACAGCGGGGAAAAACTGTTTTTT. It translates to CASSLDSGEKLFF.

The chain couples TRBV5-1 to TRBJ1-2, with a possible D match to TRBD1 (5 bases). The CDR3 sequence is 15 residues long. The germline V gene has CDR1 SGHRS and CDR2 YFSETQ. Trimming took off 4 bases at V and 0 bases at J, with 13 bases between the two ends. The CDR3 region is CASSMGLGANYGYTF. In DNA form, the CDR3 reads TGCGCCAGCAGCATGGGGTTGGGGGCTAACTATGGCTACACCTTC.

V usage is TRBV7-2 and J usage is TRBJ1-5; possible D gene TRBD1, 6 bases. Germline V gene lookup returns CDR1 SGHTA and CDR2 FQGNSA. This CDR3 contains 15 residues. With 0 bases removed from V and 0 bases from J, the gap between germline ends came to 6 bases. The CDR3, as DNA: TGTGCCAGCAGCTTAGCAGGGGGTAGCAATCAGCCCCAGCATTTT. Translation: CASSLAGGSNQPQHF. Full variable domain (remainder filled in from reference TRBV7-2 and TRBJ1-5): GAGVSQSPSNKVTEKGKDVELRCDPISGHTALYWYRQSLGQGLEFLIYFQGNSAPDKSGLPSDRFSAERTGGSVSTLTIQRTQQEDSAVYLCASSLAGGSNQPQHFGDGTRLSIL.

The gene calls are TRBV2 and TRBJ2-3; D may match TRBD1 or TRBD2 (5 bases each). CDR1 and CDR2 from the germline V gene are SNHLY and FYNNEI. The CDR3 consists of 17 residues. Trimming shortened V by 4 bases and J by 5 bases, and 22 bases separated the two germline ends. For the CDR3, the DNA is TGTGCCAGCAGTGTTGATCGGGCCGGAGCTGGGGGAGATACGCAGTATTTT. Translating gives CASSVDRAGAGGDTQYF.